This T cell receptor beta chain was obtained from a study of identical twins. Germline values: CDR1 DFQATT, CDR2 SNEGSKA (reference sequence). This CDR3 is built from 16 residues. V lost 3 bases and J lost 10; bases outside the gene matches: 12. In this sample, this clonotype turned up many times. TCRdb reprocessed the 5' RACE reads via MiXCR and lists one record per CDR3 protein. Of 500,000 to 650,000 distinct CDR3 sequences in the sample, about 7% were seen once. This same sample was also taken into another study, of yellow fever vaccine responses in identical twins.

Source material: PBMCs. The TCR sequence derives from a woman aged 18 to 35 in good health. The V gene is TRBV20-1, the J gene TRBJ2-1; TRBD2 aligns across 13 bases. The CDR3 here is CSASGRTSGGAEEQFF. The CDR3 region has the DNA TGCAGTGCTAGTGGTCGTACTAGCGGGGGGGCCGAAGAGCAGTTCTTC.